This TCR beta chain was identified during a study of blood T cell repertoires in COVID-19. Germline V gene sequence: CDR1 SEHNR, CDR2 FQNEAQ (reference sequence). This CDR3 has 14 residues. V lost 1 base to trimming and J lost 6 bases, with 13 bases between them. Sequencing was performed with immunoSEQ multiplex PCR; in TCRdb, only in-frame clones are kept and a portion is missing. The sample lists around 280,000 clones; around four fifths were seen once. Sequenced sample: peripheral blood. This TCR was recovered from a woman between 50 and 59 years old with active or convalescent COVID-19. The chain recombines TRBV7-9 with TRBJ2-7; perhaps TRBD2 as D (6 bases). As DNA, the CDR3 is TGTGCCAGCAGCTTAGTCCGGGAGAGAATCGAGCAGTACTTC. Translating it yields CASSLVRERIEQYF.